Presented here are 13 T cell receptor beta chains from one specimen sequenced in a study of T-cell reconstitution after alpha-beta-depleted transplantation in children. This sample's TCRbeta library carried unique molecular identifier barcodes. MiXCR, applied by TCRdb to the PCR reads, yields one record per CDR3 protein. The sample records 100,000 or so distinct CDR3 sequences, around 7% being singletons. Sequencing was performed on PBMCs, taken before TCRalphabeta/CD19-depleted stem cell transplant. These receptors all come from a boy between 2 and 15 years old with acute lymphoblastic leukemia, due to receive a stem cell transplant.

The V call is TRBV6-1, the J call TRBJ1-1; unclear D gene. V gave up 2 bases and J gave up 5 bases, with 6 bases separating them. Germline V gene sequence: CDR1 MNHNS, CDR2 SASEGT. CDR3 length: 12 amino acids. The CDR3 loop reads CASSETWTEAFF. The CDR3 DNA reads TGTGCCAGCAGTGAAACGTGGACTGAAGCTTTCTTT.

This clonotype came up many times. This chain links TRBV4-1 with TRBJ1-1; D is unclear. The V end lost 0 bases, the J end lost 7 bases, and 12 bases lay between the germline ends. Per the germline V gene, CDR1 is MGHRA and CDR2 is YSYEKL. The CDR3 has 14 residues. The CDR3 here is CASSQDSGYLEAFF. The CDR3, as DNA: TGCGCCAGCAGCCAAGATTCCGGGTACCTTGAAGCTTTCTTT.

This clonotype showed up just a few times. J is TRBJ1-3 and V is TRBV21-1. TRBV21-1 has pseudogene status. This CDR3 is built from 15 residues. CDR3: CASSKRTISGNTIYF. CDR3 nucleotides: TGTGCCAGCAGCAAAAGGACGATCTCTGGAAACACCATATATTTT.

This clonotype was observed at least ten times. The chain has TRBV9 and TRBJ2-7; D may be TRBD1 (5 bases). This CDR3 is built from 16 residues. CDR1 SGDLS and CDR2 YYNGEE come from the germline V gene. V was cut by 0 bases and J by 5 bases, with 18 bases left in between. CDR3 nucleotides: TGTGCCAGCAGCGTAGAGTCAGGGCTTCGAAGTCACGAGCAGTACTTC. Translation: CASSVESGLRSHEQYF.

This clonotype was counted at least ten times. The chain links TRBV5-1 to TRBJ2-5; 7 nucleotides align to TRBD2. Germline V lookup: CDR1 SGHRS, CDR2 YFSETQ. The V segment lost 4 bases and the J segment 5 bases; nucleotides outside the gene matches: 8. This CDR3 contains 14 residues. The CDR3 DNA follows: TGCGCCAGCAGCATTGCTCAGGGAGGGGAGACCCAGTACTTC. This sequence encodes CASSIAQGGETQYF.

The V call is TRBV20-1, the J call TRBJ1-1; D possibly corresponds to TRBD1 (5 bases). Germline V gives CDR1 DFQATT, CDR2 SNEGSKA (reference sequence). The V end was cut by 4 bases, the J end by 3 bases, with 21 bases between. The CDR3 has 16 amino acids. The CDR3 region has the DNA TGCAGTGCTATACCCACGACAGACTGGGGGGACACTGAAGCTTTCTTT. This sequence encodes CSAIPTTDWGDTEAFF.

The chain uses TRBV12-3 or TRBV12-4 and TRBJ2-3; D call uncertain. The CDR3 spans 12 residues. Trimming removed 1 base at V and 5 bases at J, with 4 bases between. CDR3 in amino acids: CASSLVGDTQYF. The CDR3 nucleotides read TGTGCCAGCAGTTTAGTTGGAGATACGCAGTATTTT.

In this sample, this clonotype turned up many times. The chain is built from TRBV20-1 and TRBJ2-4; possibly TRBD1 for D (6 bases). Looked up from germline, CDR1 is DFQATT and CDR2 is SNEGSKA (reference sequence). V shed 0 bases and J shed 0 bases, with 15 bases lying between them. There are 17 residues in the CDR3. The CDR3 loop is CSARDGVQGLAKNIQYF. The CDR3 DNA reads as TGCAGTGCTAGAGATGGAGTCCAGGGGTTAGCCAAAAACATTCAGTACTTC.

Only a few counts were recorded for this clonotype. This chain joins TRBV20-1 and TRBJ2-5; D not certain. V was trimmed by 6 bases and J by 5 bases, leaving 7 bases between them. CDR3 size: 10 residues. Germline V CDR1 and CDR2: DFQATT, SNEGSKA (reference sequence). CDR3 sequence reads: CSAHRETQYF. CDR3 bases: TGCAGTGCACATCGGGAGACCCAGTACTTC.

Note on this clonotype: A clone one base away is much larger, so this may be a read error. This CDR3 is CATSQSAGLGIYEQYF. Here the CDR3 DNA reads TGTGCCACCAGCCAATCGGCGGGCCTGGGGATCTACGAGCAGTACTTC. The rearrangement joins TRBV3-1 to TRBJ2-7; a possible D gene is TRBD2 (5 bases). Germline-derived CDR1 and CDR2 are LGHDT and YNNKEL (reference sequence). CDR3 length: 16 residues.

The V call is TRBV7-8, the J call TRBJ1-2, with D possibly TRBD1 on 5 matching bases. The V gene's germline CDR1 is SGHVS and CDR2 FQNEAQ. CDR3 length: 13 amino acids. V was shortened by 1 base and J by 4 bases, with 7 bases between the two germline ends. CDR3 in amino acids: CASSLEGTYGYTF. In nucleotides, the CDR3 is TGTGCCAGCAGCTTAGAAGGGACCTATGGCTACACCTTC.

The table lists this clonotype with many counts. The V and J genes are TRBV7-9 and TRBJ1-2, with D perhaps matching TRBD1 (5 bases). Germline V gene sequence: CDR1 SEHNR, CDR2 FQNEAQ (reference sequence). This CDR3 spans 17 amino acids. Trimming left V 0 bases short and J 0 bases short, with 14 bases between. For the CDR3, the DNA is TGTGCCAGCAGCTTAGCGGGACGGGACGGTACTAACTATGGCTACACCTTC. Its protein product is CASSLAGRDGTNYGYTF.

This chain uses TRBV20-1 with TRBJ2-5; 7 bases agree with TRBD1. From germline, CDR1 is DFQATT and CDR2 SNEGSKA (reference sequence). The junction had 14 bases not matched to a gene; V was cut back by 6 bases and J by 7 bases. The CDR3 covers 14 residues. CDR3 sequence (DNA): TGCAGTGCAAGACCCGGACAGGCCTGGGGGACCCAGTACTTC. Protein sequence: CSARPGQAWGTQYF.